This passage covers 6 T cell receptor beta chains from one sample sequenced in a study of blood T cell repertoires in COVID-19. This table comes from immunoSEQ multiplex PCR, and its TCRdb copy is limited to in-frame clones, with some not included. The table includes some 220,000 clones, approximately 85% detected once. The sequenced sample consisted of peripheral blood. Receptors originate from a woman in her 70s with COVID-19, enrolled during active disease.

On this clone itself: Other DNA sequences of this sample code for an identical CDR3. V is TRBV5-1 and J is TRBJ1-2; 8 bases fit TRBD1. This CDR3 region has 13 residues. CDR1 is SGHRS, CDR2 YFSETQ, per germline. Trimming cost V 0 bases and J 8 bases; bases outside gene matches: 3. As DNA, the CDR3 is TGCGCCAGCAGCTTGGCAGGGGGCGGCGGCTACACCTTC. Its protein product is CASSLAGGGGYTF.

This chain links TRBV9 with TRBJ2-5; 8 bases are shared with TRBD1. Looked up from germline, CDR1 is SGDLS and CDR2 is YYNGEE. The CDR3 sequence is 15 residues long. V gave up 1 base and J gave up 3 bases; unmatched junction bases: 5. The CDR3 protein is CASSVRPDREETQYF. The CDR3 DNA follows: TGTGCCAGCAGCGTACGCCCGGACAGGGAAGAGACCCAGTACTTC.

The chain recombines TRBV27 with TRBJ2-2; D is unresolved. There are 14 residues in the CDR3. Trimming took off 6 bases at V and 1 base at J, with 9 bases between the two ends. Germline V gene lookup returns CDR1 MNHEY and CDR2 SMNVEV (reference sequence). CDR3 sequence (DNA): TGTGCCAGCAGCCCCTACCAGAACACCGGGGAGCTGTTTTTT. Protein product: CASSPYQNTGELFF.

The chain has TRBV11-1 and TRBJ2-7; D is perhaps TRBD2 (6 bases). V dropped 1 base and J dropped 2 bases, with 12 bases sitting between them. The CDR3 has 15 residues. Germline V CDR1 and CDR2: SGHAT, FQDESV (reference sequence). The CDR3 here is CASSLEEGGTYEQYF. CDR3 coding DNA: TGTGCCAGCAGCTTAGAGGAGGGTGGCACCTACGAGCAGTACTTC.

V is TRBV7-2 and J is TRBJ1-5; 8 nucleotides agree with TRBD1. This CDR3 contains 14 residues. The V gene's germline CDR1 is SGHTA and CDR2 FQGNSA. With V trimmed by 5 bases and J by 6 bases, 6 bases remained unmatched. As DNA, the CDR3 is TGTGCCAGCAGCCTCAGGGGGCTGGGTCAGCCCCAGCATTTT. Translation: CASSLRGLGQPQHF.

The J gene is TRBJ2-7, the V gene TRBV20-1; D perhaps matches TRBD2 (5 bases). Between the trimmed V and J ends, which lost 7 bases and 4 bases, there was a span of 11 bases. This CDR3 comprises 11 residues. Per germline, CDR1 DFQATT and CDR2 SNEGSKA (reference sequence). CDR3 protein: CSVSGGYEQYF. The CDR3 nucleotides are TGCAGTGTATCGGGCGGGTACGAGCAGTACTTC.